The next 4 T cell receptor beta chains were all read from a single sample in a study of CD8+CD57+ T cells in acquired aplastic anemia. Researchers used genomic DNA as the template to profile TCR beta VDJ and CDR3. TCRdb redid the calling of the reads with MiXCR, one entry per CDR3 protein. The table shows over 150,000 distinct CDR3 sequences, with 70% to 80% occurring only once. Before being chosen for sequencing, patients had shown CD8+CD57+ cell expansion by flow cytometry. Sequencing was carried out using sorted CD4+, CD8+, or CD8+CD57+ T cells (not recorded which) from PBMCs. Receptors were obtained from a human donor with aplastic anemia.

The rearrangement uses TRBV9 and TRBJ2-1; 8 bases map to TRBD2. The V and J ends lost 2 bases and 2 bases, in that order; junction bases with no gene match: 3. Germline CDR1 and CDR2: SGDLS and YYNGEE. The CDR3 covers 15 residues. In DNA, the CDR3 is TGTGCCAGCAGCGTTAGCGGGGTTACCTACAATGAGCAGTTCTTC. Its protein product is CASSVSGVTYNEQFF.

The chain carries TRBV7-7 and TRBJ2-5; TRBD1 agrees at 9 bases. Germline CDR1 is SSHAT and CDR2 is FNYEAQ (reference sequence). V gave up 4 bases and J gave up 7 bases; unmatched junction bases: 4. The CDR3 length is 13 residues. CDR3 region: CASSYTDRGTQYF. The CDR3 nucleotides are TGTGCCAGCAGCTACACGGACAGGGGGACCCAGTACTTC.

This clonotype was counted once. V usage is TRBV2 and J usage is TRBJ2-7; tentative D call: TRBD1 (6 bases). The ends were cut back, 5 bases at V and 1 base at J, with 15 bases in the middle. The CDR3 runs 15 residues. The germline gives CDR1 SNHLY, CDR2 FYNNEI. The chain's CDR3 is CASSHTGMPSYEQYF. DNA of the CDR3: TGTGCCAGCAGTCATACAGGGATGCCTTCCTACGAGCAGTACTTC. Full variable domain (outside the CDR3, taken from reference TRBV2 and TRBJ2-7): EPEVTQTPSHQVTQMGQEVILRCVPISNHLYFYWYRQILGQKVEFLVSFYNNEISEKSEIFDDQFSVERPDGSNFTLKIRSTKLEDSAMYFCASSHTGMPSYEQYFGPGTRLTVT.

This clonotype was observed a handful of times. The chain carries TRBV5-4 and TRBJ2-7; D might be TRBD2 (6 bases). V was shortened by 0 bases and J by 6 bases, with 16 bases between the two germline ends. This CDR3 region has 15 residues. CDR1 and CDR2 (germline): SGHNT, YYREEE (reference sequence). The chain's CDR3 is CASSLGQERGLEQYF. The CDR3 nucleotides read TGTGCCAGCAGCTTGGGGCAGGAACGGGGACTCGAGCAGTACTTC.